This T cell receptor beta chain was profiled in a study of blood T cell repertoires in COVID-19. Authors' data handling: The authors estimated nucleated cell counts from reference gene primer amplification. Generated by immunoSEQ multiplex PCR, the TCRdb table keeps only in-frame clones and is missing some. The V and J calls and clone size were taken over from that table, and D and trimming were inferred from the DNA. In the table there are 100,000 or so clones, around 90% of which are singletons. What was sequenced was peripheral blood. The TCR sequence derives from a woman aged 60-70 years with acute or convalescent COVID-19.

The CDR3 coding sequence is TGTGCCAGCAGCCAAGACCAGGCCGATTCACCCCTCCACTTT. Residues: CASSQDQADSPLHF. The rearrangement uses TRBV4-2 and TRBJ1-6; D is uncertain. V lost 0 bases and J 8 bases, leaving 8 bases between the germline ends. This CDR3 spans 14 amino acids. The germline CDR1 and CDR2 sequences are LGHNA and YNFKEQ.